The present entry profiles one T cell receptor beta chain with its context. Its antigen is not known. One end of the junction varies from germline; a read error may be responsible. A multiplex PCR was run with 60 Vbeta primers and 13 Jbeta primers. Sequencing was performed with immunoSEQ multiplex PCR; in TCRdb, only in-frame clones are kept and a portion is missing. The data hold almost 80,000 clones, with roughly two thirds observed a single time. The CDR3 runs 15 residues. Germline V gene lookup returns CDR1 SSHAT and CDR2 FNYEAQ (reference sequence). In nominal health when sampled, donors likely had unrecorded immune exposures nonetheless. This record belongs to a study of cytomegalovirus exposure and HLA in healthy donors. Study-level results: Altogether, 160 or so TCR beta chains were recorded as cytomegalovirus-associated. Roughly uniform sequencing depth across donors was assumed, possibly incorrectly.

This chain uses TRBV7-7 with TRBJ2-5; 7 nucleotides match TRBD1. Specimen: PBMCs. The sequence was collected from a woman aged 45-59 years in good health and CMV-seropositive. CDR3 in amino acids: CASSPAGRQGETQYF. The DNA of the CDR3 is TGTGCTAGCAGCCCCGCAGGGAGACAGGGAGAGACCCAGTACTTC.